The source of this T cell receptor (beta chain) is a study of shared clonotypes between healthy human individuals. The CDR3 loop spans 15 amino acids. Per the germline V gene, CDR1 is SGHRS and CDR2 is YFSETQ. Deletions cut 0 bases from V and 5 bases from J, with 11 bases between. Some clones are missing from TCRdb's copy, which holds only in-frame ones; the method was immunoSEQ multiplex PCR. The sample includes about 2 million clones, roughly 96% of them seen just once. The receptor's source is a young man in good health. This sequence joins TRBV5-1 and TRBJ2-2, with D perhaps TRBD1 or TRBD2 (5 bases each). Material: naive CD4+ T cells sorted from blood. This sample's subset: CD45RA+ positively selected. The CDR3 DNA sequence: TGCGCCAGCAGCTTGGCCGTCGAGGGGACCGGGGAGCTGTTTTTT. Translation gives CASSLAVEGTGELFF.